Sequencing of this T cell receptor (beta chain) was carried out in a study of blood T cell repertoires in COVID-19 (dated by TCRdb to about 2020). In terms of the full investigation: The collaborator samples originated in the United States, Italy and Spain and spanned the acute and convalescent phases of COVID-19. The prospective study material was composed of cDNA or gDNA derived from T cells, B-cell-depleted T cells, or PBMCs. The dataset comprised deeply sampled blood TCRbeta repertoires from subjects exposed to, actively infected with, or recovered from COVID-19. Where available, HLA class I and class II types were taken from metadata supplied by the sample provider and were not determined by assay-based typing. Sample metadata almost always included a de-identified subject ID, COVID-19 status, age in years and sex. The repertoires were made available in a free public database intended to serve as a resource for research on the immune response to SARS-CoV-2. The samples were drawn from two sources: the first 160 participants of the ongoing ImmuneRACE study, and approximately 1,300 subjects contributed by 6 global collaborators.

Study-wide findings and limitations: Clinical and demographic metadata were provided uncurated, with the amount varying by source and participant.

Whole blood was collected in K2EDTA tubes by collaborating institutions according to the institutions' own protocols. For TCRbeta analysis, collaborators shipped samples as frozen whole blood, isolated PBMCs, or DNA extracted from either of those sample types. On this clone: No cognate antigen has been identified for it. No base quality information exists; no much larger clone differs at one position. Other nucleotide sequences from this sample produce the same CDR3.

TCRbeta CDR3 regions were amplified from genomic DNA by means of the immunoSEQ Assay, a bias-controlled multiplex PCR. The paper's data handling went like this. The number of nucleated cells in each sample was estimated from the amplification of reference gene primers within the assay. To quantify the absolute abundance of each unique TCRbeta CDR3 rearrangement, sequence reads were collapsed and filtered. For each sample, productive Simpson clonality was calculated as the square root of Simpson's diversity index over productive rearrangements. TCRdb re-hosts the immuneACCESS table, in-frame sequences only. Its copies lack some clones; in the studies checked, an unresolved V gene accounts for under half of them, and the cause for the rest is not known. D and trimming were read from the DNA, whereas the V and J calls and clone size are those reported in that table. The sample has roughly 180,000 clones on record, around 87% of them singletons. The top ten constitute 0.99% of the sample.

This TCR was recovered from a man between 18 and 35 years old with acute or convalescent COVID-19. Sequencing was done on a sample of peripheral blood.

The nucleotide sequence is TGTGCCAGCAGTGAAGAGGACAGGGGAAGAGGCTACACCTTC. It translates as CASSEEDRGRGYTF. The chain couples TRBV2 to TRBJ1-2, and TRBD1 matches 9 of the central bases. The germline V gene encodes CDR1 SNHLY and CDR2 FYNNEI. At the junction V is shortened by 1 base and J by 8 bases; bases outside the gene matches: 5. Spanning cysteine to phenylalanine, the CDR3 consists of 14 amino acids. Only the CDR3 portion is preserved as DNA: 42 bases, with reading frame beginning at the first base.